The 18 T cell receptor beta chains presented below share a single source sample, sequenced in a study of spatial heterogeneity in lung cancer. Via MiXCR, TCRdb re-called the 5' RACE reads, giving one row per CDR3 protein. The table has under 100,000 distinct CDR3 sequences, roughly 9.5% seen once. The time point denotes: sample taken at primary tumor resection. Whole RNA was taken from tumor, nontumor lung or frozen PBMC; it was then sequenced unsorted. The material was PBMCs, obtained at surgery. The receptors come from a male donor with early-stage non-small cell lung cancer.

This clonotype was seen repeatedly, ten times or more. The genes are TRBV20-1 and TRBJ2-1, with TRBD2 matching 11 bases. CDR1 is DFQATT and CDR2 is SNEGSKA in the germline V gene (reference sequence). This CDR3 is built from 18 residues. Trimming removed 1 base from V and 2 bases from J; junction bases left unmatched: 10. CDR3 sequence (DNA): TGCAGTGCTAGAGGCCGTCCCTTTAGCGGGAGGGCCTACAATGAGCAGTTCTTC. Its translation: CSARGRPFSGRAYNEQFF.

The J gene is TRBJ2-7, the V gene TRBV28, with 8 bases identical to TRBD2. Trimming took 5 bases from V and 1 from J; bases not matched to a gene: 7. This CDR3 has 15 amino acids. Germline V lookup: CDR1 MDHEN, CDR2 SYDVKM. For the CDR3, the DNA is TGTGCCAGCAGTCCTGCGGGACTAGGATCCTACGAGCAGTACTTC. Its protein product is CASSPAGLGSYEQYF.

This clonotype was detected only a few times. This rearrangement joins TRBV25-1 to TRBJ1-2; maybe TRBD1 (6 bases). This CDR3 region has 14 residues. Between the trimmed V and J ends, which lost 8 bases and 3 bases, there was a span of 16 bases. Germline CDR1 and CDR2: MGHDK and SYGVNS. For the CDR3, the DNA is TGTGCCAGCTCGTCGACAGGTGATCACTATGGCTACACCTTC. This translates into CASSSTGDHYGYTF.

The gene calls are TRBV29-1 and TRBJ2-1; 13 bases are shared with TRBD2. Germline V gives CDR1 SQVTM, CDR2 ANQGSEA. CDR3 length: 14 amino acids. With V trimmed by 6 bases and J by 9 bases, 8 bases remained unmatched. The CDR3 reads CSVQTSGRVIEQFF. The CDR3 bases are TGCAGCGTCCAAACTAGCGGGAGGGTAATTGAGCAGTTCTTC.

At least ten counts were recorded for this clonotype. The chain recombines TRBV2 with TRBJ2-7, with 8 nucleotides matching TRBD2. V shed 8 bases, J shed 1 base, and the junction held 4 bases outside the gene matches. Germline lookup yields CDR1 SNHLY and CDR2 FYNNEI. This CDR3 is built from 13 residues. As DNA, the CDR3 is TGTGCCAGCGGAGTAGCGGGGTCCTACGAGCAGTACTTC. Translating gives CASGVAGSYEQYF.

This clonotype has a count of ten or more. The chain employs TRBV5-1 and TRBJ2-3, with TRBD2 matching over 7 bases. The CDR3 runs 14 residues. V shed 1 base and J 3 bases; nucleotides not matched to a gene: 2. CDR1 and CDR2 from the germline V gene are SGHRS and YFSETQ. This chain's CDR3 is CASSLQGGTDTQYF. DNA of the CDR3: TGCGCCAGCAGCTTGCAGGGAGGGACAGATACGCAGTATTTT.

This clonotype was found many times. Here the CDR3 DNA reads TGTGCCAGCAGCTCCAAAGACACCAGGATCGAGACCCAGTACTTC. Translation gives CASSSKDTRIETQYF. V usage is TRBV5-4 and J usage is TRBJ2-5; D is unresolved. The germline gives CDR1 SGHNT, CDR2 YYREEE (reference sequence). The CDR3 sequence is 15 residues long. Trimming pared 3 bases from V and 5 bases from J, leaving 17 bases between.

This clonotype was seen a single time. This may stem from a read error, because a much larger clone lies one nucleotide away. The rearrangement links TRBV7-3 to TRBJ2-3; D perhaps matches TRBD2 (5 bases). This CDR3 is 14 amino acids long. Germline V gene data show CDR1 as SGHTA and CDR2 as FQGTGA. In DNA form, the CDR3 reads TGTGCCAGCAGCTTGTCCCCTAGCATAGATACGCAGTATTTT. This gives the protein CASSLSPSIDTQYF.

This clonotype was picked up a small number of times. The chain joins TRBV7-2 to TRBJ2-3; TRBD2 agrees at 7 bases. Losses at the gene ends were 5 bases for V and 2 bases for J; bases not matched to a gene: 13. The CDR3 sequence is 17 residues long. Germline V CDR1 and CDR2: SGHTA, FQGNSA. The CDR3 spells CASSPRLAPSHTDTQYF. The CDR3 DNA reads TGTGCCAGCAGCCCTCGACTAGCTCCTAGTCACACAGATACGCAGTATTTT.

This clonotype was seen a few times. V gene TRBV28 combines with J gene TRBJ2-3; tentatively, D is TRBD1 (8 bases). Germline V gene data show CDR1 as MDHEN and CDR2 as SYDVKM. The V end was cut by 7 bases, the J end by 0 bases, with 14 bases between. CDR3 length equals 15 residues. The CDR3 loop reads CASKEQGGSTDTQYF. For the CDR3, the DNA is TGTGCCAGCAAAGAACAGGGGGGGAGCACAGATACGCAGTATTTT. The full variable domain, with the rest looked up from reference TRBV28 and TRBJ2-3, is DVKVTQSSRYLVKRTGEKVFLECVQDMDHENMFWYRQDPGLGLRLIYFSYDVKMKEKGDIPEGYSVSREKKERFSLILESASTNQTSMYLCASKEQGGSTDTQYFGPGTRLTVL.

This clonotype appeared many times. The chain employs TRBV6-1 and TRBJ2-2, with TRBD2 matching over 8 bases. The CDR3 loop spans 16 amino acids. CDR1 is MNHNS, CDR2 SASEGT, per germline. With V trimmed by 1 base and J by 7 bases, 8 bases remained unmatched. CDR3 DNA sequence: TGTGCCAGCAGTGAAGGGGTTAGCGGGATTATCGGGGAGCTGTTTTTT. As protein: CASSEGVSGIIGELFF.

This chain links TRBV7-9 with TRBJ2-5, with TRBD1 as a possible D gene (6 bases). Per the germline V gene, CDR1 is SEHNR and CDR2 is FQNEAQ (reference sequence). The ends were cut back, 3 bases at V and 2 bases at J, with 10 bases in the middle. This CDR3 contains 14 residues. CDR3 sequence reads: CASSFRTEQETQYF. CDR3 nucleotides: TGTGCCAGCAGCTTTAGGACAGAACAAGAGACCCAGTACTTC.

This clonotype was observed at least ten times. The chain couples TRBV7-8 to TRBJ2-1; a weak D match, TRBD1 (6 bases). Germline V gives CDR1 SGHVS, CDR2 FQNEAQ. Trimming pared 2 bases from V and 7 bases from J, leaving 12 bases between. CDR3 length: 14 amino acids. CDR3 sequence (DNA): TGTGCCAGCAGCTTAACCTTACAGGGAAATGAGCAGTTCTTC. It translates to CASSLTLQGNEQFF.

The gene calls are TRBV7-3 and TRBJ2-1; 9 bases are shared with TRBD2. Germline-derived CDR1 and CDR2 are SGHTA and FQGTGA. The J segment lost 8 bases and the V segment lost 1 base, leaving 15 bases of the junction unmatched. This CDR3 spans 18 amino acids. The DNA of the CDR3 is TGTGCCAGCAGCTTAAGAAGGGCTAGCGGGGATGTAGGGCATGAGCAGTTCTTC. This translates into CASSLRRASGDVGHEQFF.

This clonotype was seen repeatedly, ten times or more. This chain uses TRBV29-1 with TRBJ1-2, with 7 bases that match TRBD1. The CDR3 extends over 16 amino acids. Per germline, CDR1 SQVTM and CDR2 ANQGSEA. V dropped 3 bases and J dropped 2; count of bases not matched to a gene: 12. The chain's CDR3 is CSVDYGGGQGNYGYTF. Here the CDR3 DNA reads TGCAGCGTTGATTATGGAGGGGGCCAGGGGAACTATGGCTACACCTTC.

This clonotype was counted ten times or more. The rearrangement joins TRBV20-1 to TRBJ2-3, with unresolved D. Germline CDR1 reads DFQATT; CDR2 reads SNEGSKA (reference sequence). V lost 3 bases and J 7 bases, leaving 14 bases between the germline ends. The length of the CDR3 is 13 residues. The CDR3 loop reads CSARKFGSYTQYF. CDR3 in DNA: TGCAGTGCTAGGAAGTTCGGGTCCTATACGCAGTATTTT.

V and J are TRBV6-2 or TRBV6-3 and TRBJ1-2, with 9 bases matching TRBD1. Germline loops: CDR1 MNHEY, CDR2 SVGEGT. Unmatched junction bases numbered 2, after V lost 2 bases and J lost 7 bases. The CDR3 has 13 amino acids. DNA for the CDR3: TGTGCCAGCAGTTACGGGACAGGGTCTGGCTACACCTTC. Protein: CASSYGTGSGYTF.

This clonotype showed up many times. This chain links TRBV7-9 with TRBJ1-1, with TRBD1 identical over 7 bases. Germline-derived CDR1 and CDR2 are SEHNR and FQNEAQ (reference sequence). The V segment lost 6 bases and the J segment 1 base; nucleotides outside the gene matches: 2. The CDR3 consists of 13 residues. This CDR3 is CASRRTGNTEAFF. In nucleotides, the CDR3 is TGTGCCAGCAGAAGGACAGGGAACACTGAAGCTTTCTTT.